Listed below are T cell receptor beta chains from one sample, sequenced in a study of blood T cell repertoires in COVID-19. TCRdb keeps only in-frame clones here, not all; method: immunoSEQ multiplex PCR. This table holds roughly 360,000 clones, around 87% found once. Sequencing was carried out using PBMCs or T cells enriched from blood (not recorded which). The origin of the receptors is a man aged 25 to 40 who had recovered from COVID-19. Both conserved end residues are trimmed from each CDR3. Fields, in order: J gene, V gene, CDR3 protein.

>TRBJ2-5|TRBV11-3
ASSSSGEETQY
>TRBJ1-4|TRBV6-1
ASSAVRGRYLNEKLF
>TRBJ1-3|TRBV10-1
ASSARQGTGNTIY
>TRBJ2-3|TRBV9
ASSVALEDRGSADTQY
>TRBJ2-3|TRBV18
ASSPVGTGGTDTQY
>TRBJ1-1|TRBV7-3
ASSPEAGMNTEAF
>TRBJ2-2|TRBV11-2
ASSTRDTSYGELF
>TRBJ2-2|TRBV19
ASSSRSTGSGTGELF
>TRBJ1-4|TRBV6-5
ASSMRGGDGEKLF
>TRBJ1-1|TRBV15
ATSRDLFGNTEAF
>TRBJ2-6|TRBV7-2
ASSLTGTGANVLT
>TRBJ1-1|TRBV18
ASSLPTGNTEAF
>TRBJ1-2|TRBV9
ASSVGPSNYGYT
>TRBJ1-1|TRBV6-5
ASSSQGAGTEAF